The T cell receptor (beta chain) under discussion was sequenced for a study of cytomegalovirus exposure and HLA in healthy donors. Study-wide results and limits: What was likely a sequencing artifact was a cluster of highly shared sequence variants. The study recorded 164 TCR beta chains that were cytomegalovirus-associated.

The CDR3 contains 19 residues. Germline CDR1 reads LGHNA; CDR2 reads YNFKEQ. V lost 1 base to trimming and J lost 0 bases; unmatched junction nucleotides: 7. As for this clone: The antigen is unknown.

Amplification used 60 Vbeta primers and 13 Jbeta primers. Data came from immunoSEQ multiplex PCR; TCRdb stores just in-frame clones and leaves some out. This repertoire includes 65,000 to 90,000 clones. The V call is TRBV4-2, the J call TRBJ2-3; 13 bases fit TRBD2. The source is a female donor in good health and CMV-seropositive. Sequenced: PBMCs. The CDR3 is CASSQVGTSGATSTDTQYF. In DNA form, the CDR3 reads TGTGCCAGCAGCCAAGTCGGGACTAGCGGGGCCACTAGCACAGATACGCAGTATTTT.